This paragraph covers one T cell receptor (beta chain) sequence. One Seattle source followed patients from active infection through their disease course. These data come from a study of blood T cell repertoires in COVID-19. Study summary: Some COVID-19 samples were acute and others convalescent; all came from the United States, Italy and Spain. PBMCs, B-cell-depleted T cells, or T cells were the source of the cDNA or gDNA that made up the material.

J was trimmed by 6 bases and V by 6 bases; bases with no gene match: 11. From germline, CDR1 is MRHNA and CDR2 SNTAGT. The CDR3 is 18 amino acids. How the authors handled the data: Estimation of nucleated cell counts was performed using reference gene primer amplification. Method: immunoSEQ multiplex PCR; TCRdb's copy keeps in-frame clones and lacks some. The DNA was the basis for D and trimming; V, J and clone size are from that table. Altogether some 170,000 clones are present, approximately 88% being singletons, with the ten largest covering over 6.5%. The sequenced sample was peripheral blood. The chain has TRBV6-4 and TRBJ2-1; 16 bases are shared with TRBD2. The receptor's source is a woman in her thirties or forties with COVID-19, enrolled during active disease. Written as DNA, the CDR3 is TGTGCCAGCAGCACCCGGGGACTAGCGGGGGGGCCGGTCAATGAGCAGTTCTTC. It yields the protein CASSTRGLAGGPVNEQFF.